Below are 2 T cell receptor beta chains sequenced from a single sample in a study of shared clonotypes between healthy human individuals. Sequenced by immunoSEQ multiplex PCR; TCRdb stores in-frame clones only, minus some. This repertoire shows approximately 440,000 clones, roughly three quarters found once; its top ten account for around 11%. Sequencing was done on a sample of PBMCs. Source of these receptors: a woman aged 40 to 50 in good health. Some clones in this sample may be carry-over from other donors' samples.

This sequence joins TRBV5-1 and TRBJ1-2; D may be TRBD1 (5 bases). CDR1 is SGHRS, CDR2 YFSETQ, per germline. V lost 0 bases and J 0 bases, leaving 12 bases between the germline ends. The CDR3 covers 16 residues. CDR3: CASSLEGDGTNYGYTF. CDR3 sequence (DNA): TGCGCCAGCAGCTTGGAAGGGGACGGAACTAACTATGGCTACACCTTC.

This clone was seen a few times. The chain joins TRBV2 to TRBJ1-1; D unclear. The CDR3 loop spans 11 amino acids. V was shortened by 5 bases and J by 6 bases, with 7 bases between the two germline ends. Germline values: CDR1 SNHLY, CDR2 FYNNEI. The chain's CDR3 is CASSLPAEAFF. CDR3 bases: TGTGCCAGCAGTCTACCGGCTGAAGCTTTCTTT.